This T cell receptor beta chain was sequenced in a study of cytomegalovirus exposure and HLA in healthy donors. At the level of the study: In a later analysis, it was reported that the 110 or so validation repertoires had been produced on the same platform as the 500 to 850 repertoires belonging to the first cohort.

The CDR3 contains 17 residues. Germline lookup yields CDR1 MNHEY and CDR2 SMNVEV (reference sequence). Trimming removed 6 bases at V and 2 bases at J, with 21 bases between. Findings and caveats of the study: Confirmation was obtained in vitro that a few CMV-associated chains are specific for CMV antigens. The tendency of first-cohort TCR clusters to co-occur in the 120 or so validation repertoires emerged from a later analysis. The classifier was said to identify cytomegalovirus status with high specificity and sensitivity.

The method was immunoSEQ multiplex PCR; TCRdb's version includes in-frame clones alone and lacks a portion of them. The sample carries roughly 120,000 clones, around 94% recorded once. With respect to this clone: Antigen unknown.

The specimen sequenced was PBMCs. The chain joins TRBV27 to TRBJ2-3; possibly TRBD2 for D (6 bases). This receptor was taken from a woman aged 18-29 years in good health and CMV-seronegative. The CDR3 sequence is CASREGPPNLNTDTQYF. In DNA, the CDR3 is TGTGCCAGCAGGGAGGGACCACCAAACTTAAACACAGATACGCAGTATTTT.